Listed here is a single T cell receptor beta chain. This clone was detected only a few times. Its antigen target is currently unknown. No much larger clone exists at a distance of one base, and base qualities are not known. The data stem from a study of vaccination effects on CD4 cells after COVID-19 (dated by TCRdb to between 2022 and 2023). Concerning the study at large: Post-vaccine samples across the study were collected a median of 72 days after the second dose, with a range of 14 to 241. Altogether, roughly 10 COVID-19 convalescent patients and a few SARS-CoV-2-naive healthy vaccine recipients made up the full study. The Oncomine TCR Beta short-read assay on an Illumina iSeq 100 was used to sequence cultures from other donors in the study. SARS-CoV-2 spike-specific CD4+ TCR repertoires were compared before and after mRNA vaccination in COVID-19 convalescent patients and in infection-naive vaccine recipients.

The receptor library was made with the immunoSEQ multiplex PCR assay. DNA from the cultured and isolated CD4+ T cells underwent TCR beta CDR3 sequencing. Under the source paper's analysis protocol: Non-productive TCR sequences were discarded, and reads were trimmed to the CDR3 region, with only CDR3s of 7 or more amino acids retained. Antigen-specific clonotypes were identified using the MANAFEST web app by comparison of expansion in peptide wells against reference cultures. To count as positive, a clone had to show expansion at FDR<0.05 compared with the reference and with all other wells, an odds ratio above 5, and a frequency above 0.1% in two replicate wells. A clonotype was called cross-reactive if it was significantly expanded both in SARS-CoV-2 spike wells and in at least one common cold coronavirus spike condition. CDR3 similarity was assessed by Levenshtein distance using the stringdist R package, and unrooted trees were constructed with ape in R 3.6.1. What TCRdb holds here is the immuneACCESS table cut down to in-frame rearrangements. Part of the clones is not present; checked against another copy, under half of the missing clones reflect an unresolved V gene, and the others are unexplained. The V and J calls and clone size are taken from that table; D and trimming were inferred from the DNA. In all, the sample holds fewer than 15,000 clones, and approximately 70% of those were seen once. The top ten clonotypes cover 23% of the sample.

In the ViraFEST assay, PBMC were stimulated with viral peptide pools, and antigen-specific CD4+ T cell clonotypes were then identified by expansion using TCR sequencing. After about 9 days of culture, CD4+ T cells were isolated with the EasySep CD4+ T cell isolation kit. Each participant got two doses of an mRNA SARS-CoV-2 vaccine, either BNT162b2 or mRNA-1273. Negative nucleocapsid antibody results before and after vaccination confirmed that the healthy vaccine recipients had no prior SARS-CoV-2 infection. Each well held fewer than 2.5 million PBMC cultured in IMDM containing about 5.4% human AB serum, about 10 IU/ml IL-2 and gentamicin, along with 10 ug/ml peptides. On days 3 and 7, half of the culture medium was replaced with fresh IL-2-containing medium. Unless noted otherwise, every peptide stimulation condition was grown in triplicate wells. Using Ficoll-Paque Plus gradient centrifugation, PBMC were separated from whole blood and then either used fresh or cryopreserved at -140C. The spike proteins of SARS-CoV-2 and of the common cold coronaviruses HCoV-NL63, HCoV-OC43 and HCoV-229E were spanned by overlapping peptide pools. Genomic DNA was extracted from cultured CD4+ T cells with the QIAamp micro DNA kit.

The CDR3 has 16 amino acids, counting the end cysteine and phenylalanine. This entry keeps only the CDR3 DNA: 48 bases, framed from base 1. Here V drops 5 bases and J drops 1 base, and the junction holds 9 bases not matched to any gene. Sequences GTSNPN (CDR1) and SVGIG (CDR2) are obtained from the germline V gene (reference sequence). Summary of the overall study and its limitations: Only a small number of convalescent patients were included, and no early post-infection timepoints were available, which limited the study. Marked clonal contraction was observed in both infection-induced and vaccine-induced clones at late post-vaccination timepoints, consistent with waning T cell responses. Among healthy vaccine recipients, nearly all vaccine-induced clones were SARS-CoV-2 mono-reactive, and only 1 of 255 was cross-reactive with common cold coronaviruses.

Here the chain combines TRBV30 and TRBJ2-3, with 10 bases matching TRBD1. The source is a human donor who received a COVID-19 vaccine. The source material was CD4+ T cells from PBMCs cultured with HCoV-NL63 spike peptides, sampled after COVID-19 vaccination. The cell subset or site label, as the study defines it: HCoV-NL63 spike overlapping peptide pool stimulation. The CDR3 corresponds to CAWVPRDRGRTDTQYF. Read as DNA, the sequence is TGTGCCTGGGTACCCCGGGACAGGGGCCGCACAGATACGCAGTATTTT.